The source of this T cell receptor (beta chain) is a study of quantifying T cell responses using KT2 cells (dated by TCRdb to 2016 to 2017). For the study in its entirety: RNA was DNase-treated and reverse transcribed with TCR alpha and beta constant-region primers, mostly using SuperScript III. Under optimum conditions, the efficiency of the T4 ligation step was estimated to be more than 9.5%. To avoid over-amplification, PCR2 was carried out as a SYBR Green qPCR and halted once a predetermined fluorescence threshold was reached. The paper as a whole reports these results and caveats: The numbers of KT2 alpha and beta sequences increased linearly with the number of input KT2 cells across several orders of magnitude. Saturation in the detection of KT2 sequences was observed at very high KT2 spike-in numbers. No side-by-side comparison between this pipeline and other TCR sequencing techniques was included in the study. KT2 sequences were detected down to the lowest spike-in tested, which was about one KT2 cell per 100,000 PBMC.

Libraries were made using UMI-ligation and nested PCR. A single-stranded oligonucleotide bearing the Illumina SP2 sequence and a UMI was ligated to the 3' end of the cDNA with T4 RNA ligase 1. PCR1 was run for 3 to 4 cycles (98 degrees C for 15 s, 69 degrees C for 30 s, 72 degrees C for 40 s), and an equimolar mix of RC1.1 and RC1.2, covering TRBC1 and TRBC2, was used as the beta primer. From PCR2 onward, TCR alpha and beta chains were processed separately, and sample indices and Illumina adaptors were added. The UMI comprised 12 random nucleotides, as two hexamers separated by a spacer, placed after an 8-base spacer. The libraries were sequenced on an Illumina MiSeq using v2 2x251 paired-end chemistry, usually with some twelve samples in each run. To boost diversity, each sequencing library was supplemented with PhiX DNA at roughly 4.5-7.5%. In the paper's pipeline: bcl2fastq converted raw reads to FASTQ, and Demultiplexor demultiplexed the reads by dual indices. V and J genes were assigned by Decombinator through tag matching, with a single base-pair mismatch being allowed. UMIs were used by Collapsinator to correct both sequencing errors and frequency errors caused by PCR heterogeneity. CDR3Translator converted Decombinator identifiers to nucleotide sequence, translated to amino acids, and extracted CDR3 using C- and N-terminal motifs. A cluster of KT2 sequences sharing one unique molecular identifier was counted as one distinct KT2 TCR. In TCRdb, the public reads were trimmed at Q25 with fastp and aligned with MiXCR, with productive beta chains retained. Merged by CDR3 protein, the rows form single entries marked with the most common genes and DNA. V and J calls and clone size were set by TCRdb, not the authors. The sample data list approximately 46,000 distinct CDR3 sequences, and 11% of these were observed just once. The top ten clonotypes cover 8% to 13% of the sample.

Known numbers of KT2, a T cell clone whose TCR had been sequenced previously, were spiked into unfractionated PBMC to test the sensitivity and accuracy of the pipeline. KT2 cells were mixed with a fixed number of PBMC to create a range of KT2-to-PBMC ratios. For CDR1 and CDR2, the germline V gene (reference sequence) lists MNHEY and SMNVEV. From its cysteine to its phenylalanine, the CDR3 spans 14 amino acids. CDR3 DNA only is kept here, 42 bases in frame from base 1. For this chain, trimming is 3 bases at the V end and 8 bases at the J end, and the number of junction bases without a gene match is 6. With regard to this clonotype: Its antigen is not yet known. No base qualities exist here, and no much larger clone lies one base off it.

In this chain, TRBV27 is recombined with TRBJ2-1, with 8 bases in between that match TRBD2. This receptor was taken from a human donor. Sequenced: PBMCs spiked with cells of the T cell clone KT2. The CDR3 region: CASSFGGRIHEQFF. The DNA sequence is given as TGTGCCAGCAGTTTTGGCGGGAGGATCCATGAGCAGTTCTTC.